These 32 T cell receptor beta chains were sequenced from one sample in a study of T cell responses to AZD1222 COVID-19 vaccine. Some clones are missing from TCRdb's copy, which holds only in-frame ones; the method was immunoSEQ multiplex PCR. This table has about 130,000 clones, 65% to 90% appearing once. The specimen comprised peripheral blood, sampled on day 0 of AZD1222 vaccination. Receptors were obtained from an adult in good health.

J is TRBJ2-1 and V is TRBV15; TRBD1 is a possible D gene (5 bases). CDR1 is LNHNV and CDR2 is YYDKDF in the germline V gene (reference sequence). The V end lost 1 base, the J end lost 3 bases, and 16 bases lay between the germline ends. The CDR3 covers 17 residues. For the CDR3, the DNA is TGTGCCACCAGCAGAGTAGGGGTTGTAACCTACTACAATGAGCAGTTCTTC. It specifies CATSRVGVVTYYNEQFF.

The chain employs TRBV18 and TRBJ2-3; 8 bases agree with TRBD1. The CDR3 is 12 amino acids. V shed 6 bases, J shed 6 bases, and the junction held 2 bases outside the gene matches. Looked up from germline, CDR1 is KGHSH and CDR2 is LQKENI. CDR3 in DNA: TGTGCCAGCTCTGCAGGGGGCGATACGCAGTATTTT. This sequence encodes CASSAGGDTQYF.

The rearrangement links TRBV5-1 to TRBJ1-3; 7 positions match TRBD1. CDR3 length: 19 residues. Losses at the gene ends were 1 base for V and 0 bases for J; bases not matched to a gene: 13. Germline V gene lookup returns CDR1 SGHRS and CDR2 YFSETQ. The CDR3 DNA reads TGCGCCAGCAGCTTGACAGGGACAGACCACCTTGGCTCTGGAAACACCATATATTTT. It translates to CASSLTGTDHLGSGNTIYF.

V usage is TRBV3-1 (or the pseudogene TRBV3-2) and J usage is TRBJ1-2; perhaps TRBD1 as D (6 bases). V was pared by 1 base and J by 0 bases, with 18 bases between. The CDR3 is made up of 18 amino acids. Germline V gene lookup returns CDR1 LGHDT and CDR2 YNNKEL (reference sequence). CDR3 residues: CASSQVGTGGFSNYGYTF. In DNA form, the CDR3 reads TGTGCCAGCAGCCAAGTTGGGACGGGGGGCTTCTCTAACTATGGCTACACCTTC.

The chain has TRBV7-9 and TRBJ2-2; D perhaps matches TRBD1 (6 bases). The CDR3 is 13 residues long. V was shortened by 6 bases and J by 7 bases, with 12 bases between the two germline ends. The germline V gene has CDR1 SEHNR and CDR2 FQNEAQ (reference sequence). CDR3 sequence reads: CASSSEGGGELFF. In DNA, the CDR3 is TGTGCCAGCAGTTCCGAAGGGGGCGGGGAGCTGTTTTTT.

The chain uses TRBV4-1 and TRBJ1-2; maybe TRBD1 (6 bases). The CDR3 totals 15 residues. Trimming shortened V by 5 bases and J by 6 bases, and 19 bases separated the two germline ends. The V gene's germline CDR1 is MGHRA and CDR2 YSYEKL. This chain's CDR3 is CASSYPSKGTHGYTF. The CDR3 DNA reads as TGCGCCAGCAGCTACCCCTCTAAAGGGACACATGGCTACACCTTC.

The chain joins TRBV6-5 to TRBJ1-1, with a possible D match to TRBD1 (6 bases). V shed 5 bases and J shed 0 bases, with 13 bases lying between them. The CDR3 has 15 residues. Germline-derived CDR1 and CDR2 are MNHEY and SVGAGI. The CDR3 is CASSLRTELNTEAFF. CDR3 bases: TGTGCCAGCAGTCTACGGACAGAATTGAACACTGAAGCTTTCTTT.

The chain combines TRBV7-2 with TRBJ1-6, with a possible D match to TRBD1 (5 bases). The V gene's germline CDR1 is SGHTA and CDR2 FQGNSA. Trimming cost V 6 bases and J 6 bases, with 15 bases left between them. The CDR3 loop spans 15 amino acids. The CDR3 DNA reads as TGTGCCAGCAGACTCATAAGGCAGGGTAATTCACCCCTCCACTTT. Its protein product is CASRLIRQGNSPLHF.

The V gene is TRBV18, the J gene TRBJ2-1; perhaps TRBD2 as D (5 bases). V shed 3 bases and J shed 4 bases, with 7 bases lying between them. The length of the CDR3 is 13 residues. Per germline, CDR1 KGHSH and CDR2 LQKENI. The CDR3 region has the DNA TGTGCCAGCTCACCGGGCGGGTACAATGAGCAGTTCTTC. This codes for CASSPGGYNEQFF.

On this clone: At the DNA level, this CDR3 is encoded by other sequences in the same sample as well. The chain links TRBV7-9 to TRBJ1-2, with no clear D. The V and J ends lost 1 base and 4 bases respectively, with 7 bases between them. Germline CDR1 and CDR2: SEHNR and FQNEAQ (reference sequence). The CDR3 is 13 residues long. The CDR3 nucleotides are TGTGCCAGCAGCTTAGGACCCAGCTATGGCTACACCTTC. Residues: CASSLGPSYGYTF.

The chain couples TRBV2 to TRBJ1-1; TRBD1 matches at 7 bases. The CDR3 loop spans 15 amino acids. After removal of 4 bases from V and 2 bases from J, the junction contained 7 bases not matched to a gene. CDR1 and CDR2 from the germline V gene are SNHLY and FYNNEI. CDR3 nucleotides: TGTGCCAGCAGTGCTCGACAGGGACGAAACACTGAAGCTTTCTTT. Translating gives CASSARQGRNTEAFF.

The rearrangement joins TRBV7-2 to TRBJ1-1; D possibly corresponds to TRBD1 (5 bases). Germline V gene data show CDR1 as SGHTA and CDR2 as FQGNSA. The CDR3 extends over 15 amino acids. Deletions cut 5 bases from V and 0 bases from J, with 13 bases between. CDR3 in amino acids: CASSHFGALNTEAFF. The CDR3 DNA follows: TGTGCCAGCAGCCATTTTGGGGCGCTGAACACTGAAGCTTTCTTT.

The chain joins TRBV19 to TRBJ1-3; 7 positions agree with TRBD1. Germline V gene lookup returns CDR1 LNHDA and CDR2 SQIVND (reference sequence). The CDR3 totals 13 residues. Trimming cost V 6 bases and J 4 bases; bases outside gene matches: 3. Written as DNA, the CDR3 is TGTGCCAGTAGGGACAGGCCGGGAAACACCATATATTTT. Translating gives CASRDRPGNTIYF.

V and J are TRBV6-5 and TRBJ1-1, with a weak D call TRBD1 (6 bases). Germline V gene lookup returns CDR1 MNHEY and CDR2 SVGAGI. This CDR3 contains 14 residues. The V end lost 4 bases, the J end lost 6 bases, and 15 bases lay between the germline ends. CDR3 DNA: TGTGCCAGCAGTTGGAACAGGGCAATCGCTGAAGCTTTCTTT. Translation: CASSWNRAIAEAFF.

At least ten counts were recorded for this clone. Other DNA sequences from this sample encode an identical CDR3 as well. The chain is built from TRBV15 and TRBJ1-2, with TRBD1 as a possible D gene (5 bases). The V and J ends lost 0 bases and 5 bases respectively, with 13 bases between them. From germline, CDR1 is LNHNV and CDR2 YYDKDF (reference sequence). The CDR3 has 15 residues. The CDR3 protein is CATSRDSQGSYGYTF. Written as DNA, the CDR3 is TGTGCCACCAGCAGAGATTCGCAGGGATCGTATGGCTACACCTTC. Full variable domain (missing parts from reference TRBV15 and TRBJ1-2): DAMVIQNPRYQVTQFGKPVTLSCSQTLNHNVMYWYQQKSSQAPKLLFHYYDKDFNNEADTPDNFQSRRPNTSFCFLDIRSPGLGDTAMYLCATSRDSQGSYGYTFGSGTRLTVV.

This chain links TRBV9 with TRBJ1-2, with TRBD1 matching 7 bases. Trimming took 4 bases from V and 7 from J; bases not matched to a gene: 4. CDR3 length: 12 amino acids. The germline CDR1 and CDR2 sequences are SGDLS and YYNGEE. The CDR3 DNA reads TGTGCCAGCAGCAAAGACAGGGCTGGCTACACCTTC. It specifies CASSKDRAGYTF. Drawing the rest from reference TRBV9 and TRBJ1-2, the complete variable domain is DSGVTQTPKHLITATGQRVTLRCSPRSGDLSVYWYQQSLDQGLQFLIQYYNGEERAKGNILERFSAQQFPDLHSELNLSSLELGDSALYFCASSKDRAGYTFGSGTRLTVV.

V gene TRBV7-8 combines with J gene TRBJ1-3; possibly TRBD1 for D (6 bases). Germline values: CDR1 SGHVS, CDR2 FQNEAQ. V lost 2 bases and J 4 bases, leaving 15 bases between the germline ends. The CDR3 has 16 amino acids. CDR3 DNA sequence: TGTGCCAGCAGCTTAAGAGACAGGCAGTTCGGAAACACCATATATTTT. Translation gives CASSLRDRQFGNTIYF.

The chain recombines TRBV4-3 with TRBJ2-7; D possibly matches TRBD1 or TRBD2 (5 bases each). The CDR3 extends over 15 amino acids. Germline loops: CDR1 LGHNA, CDR2 YSLEER. V was pared by 4 bases and J by 2 bases, with 15 bases between. CDR3 nucleotides: TGCGCCAGCAGCCCCCAGGGACCTAGTGCCTACGAGCAGTACTTC. It translates to CASSPQGPSAYEQYF.

The chain couples TRBV28 to TRBJ2-5, with D possibly being TRBD1 (5 bases). Germline V gives CDR1 MDHEN, CDR2 SYDVKM. The V gene lost 3 bases and the J gene lost 2 bases, with 13 bases spanning the gap. The CDR3 is 15 residues long. The CDR3 region is CASSFSQGRQETQYF. The CDR3 region has the DNA TGTGCCAGCAGTTTTTCCCAGGGTAGGCAAGAGACCCAGTACTTC.

A few counts support this clone. The J gene is TRBJ2-4, the V gene TRBV12-5; D not resolved. The germline V gene has CDR1 LGHNT and CDR2 FRNRAP. The CDR3 loop spans 16 amino acids. V lost 3 bases, J lost 0 bases, and 12 bases lay in between. CDR3 nucleotides: TGTGCTAGTGGTTTCCATCCCAGTCTAGCCAAAAACATTCAGTACTTC. Encoded protein: CASGFHPSLAKNIQYF.

The J gene is TRBJ1-2, the V gene TRBV3-1 (or the pseudogene TRBV3-2); the D is unclear. V lost 5 bases to trimming and J lost 4 bases, with 14 bases between them. Looked up from germline, CDR1 is LGHDT and CDR2 is YNNKEL (reference sequence). The CDR3 extends over 14 amino acids. The CDR3 nucleotides are TGTGCCAGCAGCTATCAACGAATGGGCTATGGCTACACCTTC. This translates into CASSYQRMGYGYTF.

The chain employs TRBV2 and TRBJ1-6, with D perhaps TRBD1 (5 bases). Trimming removed 9 bases from V and 9 bases from J, with 15 bases in between. The CDR3 extends over 13 amino acids. The germline gives CDR1 SNHLY, CDR2 FYNNEI. CDR3 loop: CASADIWGSPLHF. CDR3 nucleotides: TGTGCCAGTGCGGACATCTGGGGTTCACCCCTCCACTTT.

The chain recombines TRBV28 with TRBJ1-5; no clear D. Between the trimmed V and J ends, which lost 6 bases and 3 bases, there was a span of 15 bases. CDR1 and CDR2 (germline): MDHEN, SYDVKM. CDR3 length: 15 residues. The chain's CDR3 is CASSPIDPSNQPQHF. The DNA for the CDR3 is TGTGCCAGCAGCCCGATTGACCCGTCCAATCAGCCCCAGCATTTT. The full variable domain, rest sourced from reference TRBV28 and TRBJ1-5, is DVKVTQSSRYLVKRTGEKVFLECVQDMDHENMFWYRQDPGLGLRLIYFSYDVKMKEKGDIPEGYSVSREKKERFSLILESASTNQTSMYLCASSPIDPSNQPQHFGDGTRLSIL.

The chain has TRBV12-3 or TRBV12-4 and TRBJ2-5; 10 bases agree with TRBD1. V trimming: 5 bases; J trimming: 4 bases; junction bases outside the gene matches: 1. This CDR3 is built from 13 residues. CDR3 in DNA: TGTGCCAGCAGTCGGGACAGGGGAGAGACCCAGTACTTC. This encodes CASSRDRGETQYF.

J is TRBJ1-1 and V is TRBV5-1, with D uncertain. V lost 5 bases to trimming and J lost 0 bases, with 8 bases between them. Germline CDR1 SGHRS, CDR2 YFSETQ. This CDR3 has 13 residues. This CDR3 is CASSDQLNTEAFF. The CDR3 DNA follows: TGCGCCAGCAGTGACCAGCTGAACACTGAAGCTTTCTTT. Full variable domain (remainder filled in from reference TRBV5-1 and TRBJ1-1): KAGVTQTPRYLIKTRGQQVTLSCSPISGHRSVSWYQQTPGQGLQFLFEYFSETQRNKGNFPGRFSGRQFSNSRSEMNVSTLELGDSALYLCASSDQLNTEAFFGQGTRLTVV.

The CDR3 coding sequence is TGTGCCAGCAGCCCCGGACAGGGCGAAGCTTTCTTT. This encodes CASSPGQGEAFF. J is TRBJ1-1 and V is TRBV7-9; TRBD1 agrees at 8 bases. V shed 5 bases and J 8 bases; nucleotides not matched to a gene: 4. This CDR3 region has 12 residues. Germline assignment: CDR1 SEHNR and CDR2 FQNEAQ (reference sequence).

J is TRBJ2-7 and V is TRBV28; perhaps D is TRBD1 or TRBD2 (6 bases each). Germline CDR1 reads MDHEN; CDR2 reads SYDVKM. CDR3 length: 15 amino acids. Trimming cost V 10 bases and J 0 bases, with 19 bases left between them. Here the CDR3 DNA reads TGTGCCATCGAGGGGGGCAGTAAGAACTCCTACGAGCAGTACTTC. Amino acids: CAIEGGSKNSYEQYF.

This sequence joins TRBV5-1 and TRBJ1-2; D unclear. The germline CDR1 and CDR2 sequences are SGHRS and YFSETQ. Trimming pared 0 bases from V and 5 bases from J, leaving 11 bases between. The CDR3 sequence is 14 residues long. The CDR3 sequence: CASSLDGSLYGYTF. The DNA of the CDR3 is TGCGCCAGCAGCTTGGACGGCAGTTTGTATGGCTACACCTTC.

The V call is TRBV6-5, the J call TRBJ1-5; D remains ambiguous. The CDR3 spans 13 residues. The V gene's germline CDR1 is MNHEY and CDR2 SVGAGI. The V end was cut by 6 bases, the J end by 3 bases, with 9 bases between. The chain's CDR3 is CASRTRPNQPQHF. CDR3 nucleotide sequence: TGTGCCAGCAGGACTAGGCCCAATCAGCCCCAGCATTTT.

This clone has just one count. The chain links TRBV4-3 to TRBJ2-3; TRBD2 might be the D (6 bases). Trimming left V 0 bases short and J 1 base short, with 14 bases between. The CDR3 spans 17 residues. The germline CDR1 and CDR2 sequences are LGHNA and YSLEER. CDR3 protein: CASSQEAASVGTDTQYF. CDR3 DNA sequence: TGCGCCAGCAGCCAAGAAGCGGCTAGCGTTGGCACAGATACGCAGTATTTT.

The chain employs TRBV11-3 and TRBJ2-2; D is possibly TRBD1 (6 bases). The CDR3 contains 12 residues. Trimming pared 3 bases from V and 8 bases from J, leaving 7 bases between. Germline assignment: CDR1 SGHNT and CDR2 YENEEA. CDR3 sequence (DNA): TGTGCCAGCAGCTTTGGACAGGGGGAGCTGTTTTTT. Amino acid sequence: CASSFGQGELFF.

The chain is built from TRBV7-8 and TRBJ1-1; the D gene is possibly TRBD1 (6 bases). CDR1 is SGHVS and CDR2 is FQNEAQ in the germline V gene. V lost 3 bases to trimming and J lost 5 bases, with 25 bases between them. This CDR3 has 18 residues. CDR3 sequence reads: CASSFYVLSGGGGTEAFF. In DNA, the CDR3 is TGTGCCAGCAGCTTTTACGTTTTGTCCGGCGGGGGCGGGACTGAAGCTTTCTTT.